This is a list of T cell receptor beta chains from one sample in a study of T-cell reconstitution after alpha-beta-depleted transplantation in children. TCRdb independently ran MiXCR on the PCR reads; one entry per CDR3 protein. The sample carries around 700,000 distinct CDR3 sequences, around 13% recorded once. The sequences come from PBMCs, collected before TCRalphabeta/CD19-depleted stem cell transplant. All receptors come from a girl aged 2-10 years with congenital amegakaryocytic thrombocytopenia, due to receive a stem cell transplant. The CDR3 runs from the conserved cysteine through the conserved F or W. D genes are given only for firm matches. Clone sizes are given selectively: once, few, many, or a class where the clone is expanded.

size: -
V: TRBV5-1
J: TRBJ2-5
D: -
CDR3: CASSPEIQETQYF
DNA: TGCGCCAGCAGCCCCGAGATCCAAGAGACCCAGTACTTC

size: few
V: TRBV20-1
J: TRBJ2-5
D: -
CDR3: CSARDGRERALLTQYF
DNA: TGCAGTGCTAGAGATGGCCGGGAGCGAGCTCTCCTGACCCAGTACTTC

size: few
V: TRBV11-2
J: TRBJ2-5
D: TRBD2
CDR3: CASSLDYGTSGRTTQETQYF
DNA: TGTGCCAGCAGCTTGGACTACGGGACTAGCGGAAGGACGACGCAAGAGACCCAGTACTTC

size: few
V: TRBV28
J: TRBJ2-3
D: -
CDR3: CASSLVPQLLGPDTQYF
DNA: TGTGCCAGCAGTTTAGTCCCCCAACTGCTAGGACCAGATACGCAGTATTTT

size: many
V: TRBV7-2
J: TRBJ2-7
D: TRBD2
CDR3: CASSSYSGHSYEQYF
DNA: TGTGCCAGCAGCTCTTATAGCGGGCACTCCTACGAGCAGTACTTC

size: many
V: TRBV6-1
J: TRBJ2-1
D: -
CDR3: CAPIIRDYNEQFF
DNA: TGTGCCCCCATCATTCGGGACTACAATGAGCAGTTCTTC

size: few
V: TRBV5-1
J: TRBJ2-7
D: -
CDR3: CASRRQEAYEQYF
DNA: TGCGCCAGCAGAAGACAGGAGGCCTACGAGCAGTACTTC

size: -
V: TRBV5-1
J: TRBJ1-5
D: TRBD1
CDR3: CASSQGDSFSQPQHF
DNA: TGCGCCAGCAGCCAAGGGGACAGTTTTTCTCAGCCCCAGCATTTT

size: few
V: TRBV5-1
J: TRBJ1-5
D: -
CDR3: CASRPSVGADQPQHF
DNA: TGCGCCAGCCGTCCCTCCGTGGGGGCGGATCAGCCCCAGCATTTT

size: -
V: TRBV20-1
J: TRBJ2-1
D: TRBD2
CDR3: CRADGLAGDVYNEQFF
DNA: TGCAGAGCCGACGGACTAGCGGGAGACGTCTACAATGAGCAGTTCTTC

size: -
V: TRBV20-1
J: TRBJ1-5
D: -
CDR3: CSASGRGRWPQHF
DNA: TGCAGTGCTAGCGGGAGGGGACGGTGGCCCCAGCATTTT

size: few
V: TRBV11-2
J: TRBJ2-2
D: -
CDR3: CASSLYASTGELFF
DNA: TGTGCCAGCAGCTTATACGCTAGCACCGGGGAGCTGTTTTTT

size: -
V: TRBV7-2
J: TRBJ2-7
D: -
CDR3: CASSLAPLTSSYEQYF
DNA: TGTGCCAGCAGCTTAGCCCCGCTAACTAGCTCCTACGAGCAGTACTTC

size: many
V: TRBV15
J: TRBJ2-1
D: -
CDR3: CATSIRDYNEQFF
DNA: TGTGCCACCAGCATACGGGACTACAATGAGCAGTTCTTC

size: many
V: TRBV7-9
J: TRBJ2-1
D: TRBD2
CDR3: CASTPGLAVYNEQFF
DNA: TGTGCCAGCACCCCGGGACTAGCGGTTTACAATGAGCAGTTCTTC

size: -
V: TRBV2
J: TRBJ2-2
D: TRBD2
CDR3: CASSEGLARNTGELFF
DNA: TGTGCCAGCAGTGAAGGACTAGCGAGGAACACCGGGGAGCTGTTTTTT

size: -
V: TRBV5-6
J: TRBJ1-4
D: -
CDR3: CASSLAQSTTEKLFF
DNA: TGTGCCAGCAGCTTGGCCCAATCAACTACTGAAAAACTGTTTTTT

size: many
V: TRBV7-2
J: TRBJ2-1
D: TRBD1
CDR3: CASSLTGQGLNEQFF
DNA: TGTGCCAGCAGCTTAACGGGACAGGGGTTGAATGAGCAGTTCTTC

size: many
V: TRBV20-1
J: TRBJ1-5
D: -
CDR3: CSAIMGYNQPQHF
DNA: TGCAGTGCTATTATGGGGTACAATCAGCCCCAGCATTTT

size: many
V: TRBV5-1
J: TRBJ2-5
D: TRBD2
CDR3: CASSFQVAGDRQGTQYF
DNA: TGCGCCAGCAGCTTCCAGGTAGCGGGAGACCGCCAAGGGACCCAGTACTTC

size: many
V: TRBV29-1
J: TRBJ2-7
D: -
CDR3: CSVEIGLFRSYEQYF
DNA: TGCAGCGTGGAAATAGGACTCTTTCGCTCCTACGAGCAGTACTTC

size: many
V: TRBV20-1
J: TRBJ2-7
D: -
CDR3: CSAKSLLGTYEQYF
DNA: TGCAGTGCGAAAAGCCTACTAGGAACCTACGAGCAGTACTTC

size: many
V: TRBV2
J: TRBJ2-7
D: -
CDR3: CASTTGGYEQYF
DNA: TGTGCCAGCACCACCGGAGGGTACGAGCAGTACTTC

size: -
V: TRBV7-2
J: TRBJ2-1
D: -
CDR3: CASSLNHQNEQFF
DNA: TGTGCCAGCAGCTTAAATCACCAGAATGAGCAGTTCTTC

size: -
V: TRBV2
J: TRBJ2-1
D: TRBD2
CDR3: CASSVTSGFGNEQFF
DNA: TGTGCCAGCAGCGTGACTAGCGGGTTTGGCAATGAGCAGTTCTTC

size: -
V: TRBV11-1
J: TRBJ1-4
D: -
CDR3: CASSLVSGILATNEKLFF
DNA: TGTGCCAGCAGCTTAGTTTCCGGGATTCTTGCAACTAATGAAAAACTGTTTTTT

size: few
V: TRBV5-1
J: TRBJ2-2
D: -
CDR3: CASSSLLVAGELFF
DNA: TGCGCCAGCAGCTCCCTACTAGTGGCCGGGGAGCTGTTTTTT

size: many
V: TRBV5-1
J: TRBJ2-7
D: -
CDR3: CASSFSWTRDSYEQYF
DNA: TGCGCCAGCAGCTTCTCGTGGACTCGAGACTCCTACGAGCAGTACTTC

size: few
V: TRBV11-2
J: TRBJ2-7
D: TRBD2
CDR3: CASSFGLAGAGEQYF
DNA: TGTGCCAGCAGCTTCGGACTAGCGGGAGCTGGGGAGCAGTACTTC

size: many
V: TRBV10-3
J: TRBJ2-7
D: TRBD2
CDR3: CAISDLASGGPTYDEQYF
DNA: TGTGCCATCAGTGACCTGGCTAGCGGAGGCCCCACGTACGACGAGCAGTACTTC

size: many
V: TRBV5-1
J: TRBJ2-7
D: TRBD2
CDR3: CASSLVLAGGNEQYF
DNA: TGCGCCAGCAGCTTGGTACTAGCGGGAGGTAACGAGCAGTACTTC

size: few
V: TRBV27
J: TRBJ2-1
D: TRBD1
CDR3: CASSWQGEGANEQFF
DNA: TGTGCCAGCAGCTGGCAGGGAGAGGGGGCCAATGAGCAGTTCTTC